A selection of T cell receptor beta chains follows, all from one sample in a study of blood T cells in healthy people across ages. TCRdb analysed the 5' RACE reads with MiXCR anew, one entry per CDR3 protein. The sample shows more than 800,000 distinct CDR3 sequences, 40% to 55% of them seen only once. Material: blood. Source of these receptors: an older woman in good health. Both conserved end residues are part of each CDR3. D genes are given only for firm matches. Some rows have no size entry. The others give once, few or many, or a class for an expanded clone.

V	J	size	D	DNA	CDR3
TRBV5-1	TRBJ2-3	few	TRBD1	TGCGCCAGCAGCTGGACAGGGATTTTCACAGATACGCAGTATTTT	CASSWTGIFTDTQYF
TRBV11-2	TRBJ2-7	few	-	TGTGCCAGCACCCCGCACCCAGGCGAGCAGTACTTC	CASTPHPGEQYF
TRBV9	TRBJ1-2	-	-	TGTGCCAGCAGCGTAGCCATAGCGGAGAACTATGGCTACACCTTC	CASSVAIAENYGYTF
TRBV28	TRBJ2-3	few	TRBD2	TGTGCCAGCTTAGCGGGAGGGTACACAGATACGCAGTATTTT	CASLAGGYTDTQYF
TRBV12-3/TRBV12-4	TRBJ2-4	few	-	TGTGCCAGCAGTCGGGCGCAGCTAGCCAAAAACATTCAGTACTTC	CASSRAQLAKNIQYF
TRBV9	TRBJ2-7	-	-	TGTGCCAGCAGCGTCGCTAGCGCAAGCTCCTACGAGCAGTACTTC	CASSVASASSYEQYF
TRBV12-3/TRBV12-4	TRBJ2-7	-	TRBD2	TGTGCCAGCAGTTTAGCGGGACTAGCGGGCACAACCTACAATGAGCAGTACTTC	CASSLAGLAGTTYNEQYF
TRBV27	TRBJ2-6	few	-	TGTGCCAGCAGTTTATCCACCCCCCCCGGGGCCAACGTCCTGACTTTC	CASSLSTPPGANVLTF
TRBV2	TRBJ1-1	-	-	TGTGCCAGCAGTGACCGACAACGCACTGAAGCTTTCTTT	CASSDRQRTEAFF
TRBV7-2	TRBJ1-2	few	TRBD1	TGTGCCAGCAGCCCGGGACAGGACATCTATGGCTACACCTTC	CASSPGQDIYGYTF
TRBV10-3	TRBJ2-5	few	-	TGTGCCATCAGGGGCACCGGGACGGAGACGGAGCAGTACTTC	CAIRGTGTETEQYF
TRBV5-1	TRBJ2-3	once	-	TGCGCCAGCAGCTCGGGTCAGCCTCGCACAGATACGCAGTATTTT	CASSSGQPRTDTQYF
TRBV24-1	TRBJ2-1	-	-	TGTGCCACCAGTGATCCCCCTGGTCCCGGTGAGCAGTTCTTC	CATSDPPGPGEQFF
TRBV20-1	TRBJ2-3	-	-	TGCAGTGCTAGAGCCACCCTACCAGGTTTGGGGGACAAACGGGGCACAGATACGCAGTATTTT	CSARATLPGLGDKRGTDTQYF
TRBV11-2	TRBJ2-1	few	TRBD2	TGTGCCAGCAGCTTAGATCTGGCGGGAGCCCTCTCCTACAATGAGCAGTTCTTC	CASSLDLAGALSYNEQFF
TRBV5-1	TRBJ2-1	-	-	TGCGCCAGCAGCTGGGGGGCTAGTGGTGGCAATGAGCAGTTCTTC	CASSWGASGGNEQFF
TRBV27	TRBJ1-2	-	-	TGTGCCAGCAGTGACACAGAGATGGGGGGCTACACCTTC	CASSDTEMGGYTF
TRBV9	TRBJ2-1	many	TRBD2	TGTGCCAGCAGCGGCTCTAGCGGGGGTTCCCCCACCTCTTCCTACAATGAGCAGTTCTTC	CASSGSSGGSPTSSYNEQFF
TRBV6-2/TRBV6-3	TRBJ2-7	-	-	TGTGCCAGCAGTTACTCGAGTCCCAGCAGCTACGAGCAGTACTTC	CASSYSSPSSYEQYF
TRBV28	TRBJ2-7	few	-	TGTGCCAGCAGTTTTCTCTTAACTAACTACGAGCAGTACTTC	CASSFLLTNYEQYF
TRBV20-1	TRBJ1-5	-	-	TGCAGTGCTAGCACAGGGTCGGAGCCCCAGCATTTT	CSASTGSEPQHF
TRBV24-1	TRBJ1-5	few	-	TGTGCCACCAGTGACACATCTAGCAATCAGCCCCAGCATTTT	CATSDTSSNQPQHF
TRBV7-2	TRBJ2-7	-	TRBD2	TGTGCCAGCAGCCCCAAGACTAGCGGGCCTTACGAGCAGTACTTC	CASSPKTSGPYEQYF
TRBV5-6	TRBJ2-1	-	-	TGTGCCAGCAGCTTGTGGGACTTAGCCGCCAATGAGCAGTTCTTC	CASSLWDLAANEQFF
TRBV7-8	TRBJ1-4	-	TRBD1	TGTGCCAGCAGCTTTACACAGGGGGCTACAACTAATGAAAAACTGTTTTTT	CASSFTQGATTNEKLFF
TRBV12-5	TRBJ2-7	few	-	TGTGCTACGGGTTGGTGGGATGATAATGTTTCCTACGAGCAGTACTTC	CATGWWDDNVSYEQYF
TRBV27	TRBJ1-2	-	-	TGTGCCAGCAGTTCAGACCGAAGAGCTAACTATGGCTACACCTTC	CASSSDRRANYGYTF
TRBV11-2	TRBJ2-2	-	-	TGTGCCAGCAGCTCAAATACACTAGTCCCCACGAACACCGGGGAGCTGTTTTTT	CASSSNTLVPTNTGELFF
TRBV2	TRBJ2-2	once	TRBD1	TGTGCCAGCAGCGGGGACAGGGAATTCGGGGAGCTGTTTTTT	CASSGDREFGELFF
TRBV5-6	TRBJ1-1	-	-	TGTGCCAGCACCCTAGGGGTGGGCACTGAAGCTTTCTTT	CASTLGVGTEAFF
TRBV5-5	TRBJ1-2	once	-	TGTGCCAGCAGCCTACTCCGGGACACGCAAATCCATGGCTACACCTTC	CASSLLRDTQIHGYTF
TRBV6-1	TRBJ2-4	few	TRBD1	TGTGCCAGCAGAGCTGCCCGGGACAGGGCTTCAAACATTCAGTACTTC	CASRAARDRASNIQYF
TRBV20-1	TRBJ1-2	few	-	TGCAGTGCCACGACTGTGAACTATGGCTACACCTTC	CSATTVNYGYTF
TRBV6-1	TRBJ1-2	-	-	TGTGCCAGCAGTGAAGTTCGACATGAGGGCTACACCTTC	CASSEVRHEGYTF
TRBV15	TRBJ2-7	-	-	TGTGCCACCAGCAGAGATCCGGACACACGATACGAGCAGTACTTC	CATSRDPDTRYEQYF
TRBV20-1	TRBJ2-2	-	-	TGCAGTGCTAAGAACGCAGGGAACACCGGGGAGCTGTTTTTT	CSAKNAGNTGELFF
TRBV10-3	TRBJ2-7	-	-	TGTGCCATCAGTGAGTCTCGGGGGGCAACCTACGAGCAGTACTTC	CAISESRGATYEQYF
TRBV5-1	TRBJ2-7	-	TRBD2	TGCGCCAGCAGCTTCTCCACTAGCGGAGCCACTATAGAGCAGTACTTC	CASSFSTSGATIEQYF
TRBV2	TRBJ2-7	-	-	TGTGCCAGCCTTGGTCACCGCATCTACGAGCAGTACTTC	CASLGHRIYEQYF
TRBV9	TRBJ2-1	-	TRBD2	TGTGCCAGCAGCCCGGGGGGGGGAGATGGGTTGGGTGAGCAGTTCTTC	CASSPGGGDGLGEQFF
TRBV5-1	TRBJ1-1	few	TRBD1	TGCGCCAGCAGCTTGGCAGGGGGCATGAACACTGAAGCTTTCTTT	CASSLAGGMNTEAFF
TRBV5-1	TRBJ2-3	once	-	TGCGCCAGCAGCTTGGAGAGCGGAGCTAGCACAGATACGCAGTATTTT	CASSLESGASTDTQYF
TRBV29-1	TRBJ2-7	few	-	TGCAGCGTTTCTCAGTGGGGCGGCAGGGGTCAAACCTACGAGCAGTACTTC	CSVSQWGGRGQTYEQYF
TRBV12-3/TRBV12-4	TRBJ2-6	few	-	TGTGCCAGCACACCGTCGTCGGGTTCTGGGGCCAACGTCCTGACTTTC	CASTPSSGSGANVLTF
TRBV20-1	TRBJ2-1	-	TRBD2	TGCAGTGCTTGGGCGGCTAGCGGGGCCTACAATGAGCAGTTCTTC	CSAWAASGAYNEQFF
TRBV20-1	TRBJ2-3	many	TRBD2	TGCAGTGCTAGACGGGGGGGGCGTTTAGATACGCAGTATTTT	CSARRGGRLDTQYF
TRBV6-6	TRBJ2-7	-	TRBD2	TGTGCCAGCAGTTATACCGACACATGGACTAGCGGGGGAAGCTACGAGCAGTACTTC	CASSYTDTWTSGGSYEQYF
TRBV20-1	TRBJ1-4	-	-	TGCAGTGCTAGAGTGGGTGAAAAACTGTTTTTT	CSARVGEKLFF
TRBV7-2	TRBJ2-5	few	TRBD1	TGTGCCAGCAGCTTCAGGGGGCCGGGGGAGACCCAGTACTTC	CASSFRGPGETQYF
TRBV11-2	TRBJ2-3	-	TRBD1	TGTGCCAGCAGTAATCGACAGGGCAGTACAGATACGCAGTATTTT	CASSNRQGSTDTQYF
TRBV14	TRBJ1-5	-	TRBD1	TGTGCCAGCAGTCACACAGGGGATGGTAGCAATCAGCCCCAGCATTTT	CASSHTGDGSNQPQHF